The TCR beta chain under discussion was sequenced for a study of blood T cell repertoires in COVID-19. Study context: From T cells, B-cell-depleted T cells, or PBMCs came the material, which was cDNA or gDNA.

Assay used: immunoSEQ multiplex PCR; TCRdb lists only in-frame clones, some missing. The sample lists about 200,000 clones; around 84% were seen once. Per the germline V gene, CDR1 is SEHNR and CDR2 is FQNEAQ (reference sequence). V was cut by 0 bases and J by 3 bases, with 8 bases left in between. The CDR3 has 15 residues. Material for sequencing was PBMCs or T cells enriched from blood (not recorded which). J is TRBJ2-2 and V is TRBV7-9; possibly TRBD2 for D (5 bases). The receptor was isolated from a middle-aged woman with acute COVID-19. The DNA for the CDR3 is TGTGCCAGCAGCTTAGCGGGGAGAGACACCGGGGAGCTGTTTTTT. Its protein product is CASSLAGRDTGELFF.